This TCR beta chain emerged from a study of identical twins. CDR3 length: 16 residues. The germline V gene has CDR1 MGHRA and CDR2 YSYEKL. V lost 4 bases to trimming and J lost 5 bases, with 18 bases between them. Remarks on this clonotype: As yet, its antigen is unknown.

Via MiXCR, TCRdb re-called the 5' RACE reads, giving one row per CDR3 protein. This table holds roughly 750,000 distinct CDR3 sequences, 21% found once. Points from the study as a whole: Out-of-frame beta chain sequences displayed weaker excess sharing between twins.

A further study also used this sample, focusing on T cells expressing NK-cell markers.

Material for sequencing was PBMCs. This chain links TRBV4-1 with TRBJ2-1; possibly TRBD2 for D (7 bases). The sequence was collected from a woman between 18 and 29 years old in good health. The CDR3 coding sequence is TGCGCCAGCAGCCCCTCAAAGGGGGAGGGCCACAATGAGCAGTTCTTC. Translation gives CASSPSKGEGHNEQFF.